Following are 23 T cell receptor beta chains from one sample sequenced in a study of shared clonotypes between healthy human individuals. CD45RO-negative, CCR7-positively selected cells formed the naive CD8 fraction, excluding terminally differentiated effector memory CD45RA+ cells. The method was immunoSEQ multiplex PCR; TCRdb's version includes in-frame clones alone and lacks a portion of them. Of about 870,000 clones listed, 80% to 95% are singletons. Input material: naive CD8+ T cells sorted from blood. Receptors originate from a man aged 25 to 45 in good health.

This sequence joins TRBV7-6 and TRBJ2-1; D is possibly TRBD1 or TRBD2 (5 bases each). The CDR3 contains 17 residues. Trimming shortened V by 2 bases and J by 8 bases, and 22 bases separated the two germline ends. Germline V gives CDR1 SGHVS, CDR2 FNYEAQ. For the CDR3, the DNA is TGTGCCAGCAGCTTACCGCTAGTCGGGGCTTTAAGAGATGAGCAGTTCTTC. It yields the protein CASSLPLVGALRDEQFF.

This clone appeared once. The V and J genes are TRBV27 and TRBJ2-7; D is unclear. The CDR3 is made up of 15 amino acids. Germline CDR1 reads MNHEY; CDR2 reads SMNVEV (reference sequence). The germline V and J ends were trimmed by 6 bases and 2 bases, with 17 bases remaining between them. The CDR3 is CASSPDPGGTYEQYF. The CDR3 nucleotides read TGTGCCAGCAGCCCCGACCCGGGCGGCACCTACGAGCAGTACTTC.

This clone was recorded a few times. The CDR3 DNA reads TGTGCCAGCAGCCAGGGAACAGGGGACGAGCAGTACTTC. This translates into CASSQGTGDEQYF. This sequence joins TRBV14 and TRBJ2-7, with 7 bases fitting TRBD1. J gave up 5 bases and V 3 bases, and 4 bases lay outside the gene matches. In germline, CDR1 is SGHDN, CDR2 FVKESK. The CDR3 has 13 residues.

The chain links TRBV9 to TRBJ2-1, with 13 bases that match TRBD2. J gave up 6 bases and V 1 base, and 13 bases lay outside the gene matches. The CDR3 is 19 amino acids. The germline gives CDR1 SGDLS, CDR2 YYNGEE. The CDR3 region has the DNA TGTGCCAGCAGCGTAAACGAGGGACTAGCGGGAATTATTGGCAATGAGCAGTTCTTC. It specifies CASSVNEGLAGIIGNEQFF.

This sequence joins TRBV7-3 and TRBJ2-2; a possible D gene is TRBD1 (5 bases). The V and J ends lost 6 bases and 6 bases respectively, with 11 bases between them. This CDR3 has 13 residues. The germline CDR1 and CDR2 sequences are SGHTA and FQGTGA. The CDR3 loop reads CASSDQTAGELFF. The CDR3 DNA reads TGTGCCAGCAGTGACCAGACAGCCGGGGAGCTGTTTTTT.

The chain is built from TRBV27 and TRBJ2-7, with unresolved D. From germline, CDR1 is MNHEY and CDR2 SMNVEV (reference sequence). The CDR3 sequence is 12 residues long. The V and J ends lost 2 bases and 3 bases respectively, with 5 bases between them. CDR3 loop: CASSLPYYEQYF. The CDR3 bases are TGTGCCAGCAGTTTACCCTACTACGAGCAGTACTTC.

CDR3 loop: CASNGEPNYEQYF. The CDR3 DNA reads TGTGCCAGCAACGGGGAGCCCAACTACGAGCAGTACTTC. The rearrangement uses TRBV28 and TRBJ2-7; D possibly corresponds to TRBD2 (5 bases). There are 13 residues in the CDR3. CDR1 and CDR2 (germline): MDHEN, SYDVKM. Trimming cost V 7 bases and J 3 bases, with 13 bases left between them.

V usage is TRBV4-3 and J usage is TRBJ2-1; 9 bases fit TRBD1. The V and J ends lost 0 bases and 5 bases, in that order; junction bases with no gene match: 5. Per the germline V gene, CDR1 is LGHNA and CDR2 is YSLEER. The CDR3 consists of 16 residues. The CDR3 nucleotides read TGCGCCAGCAGCCAAGATTGGACAGGGGTGGACAATGAGCAGTTCTTC. The encoded protein is CASSQDWTGVDNEQFF.

This sequence joins TRBV27 and TRBJ2-1, with D possibly called TRBD1 or TRBD2 (5 bases each). V gave up 0 bases and J gave up 4 bases, with 16 bases separating them. The CDR3 covers 17 residues. The germline V gene encodes CDR1 MNHEY and CDR2 SMNVEV (reference sequence). CDR3 protein: CASSLSGPGSVYNEQFF. The CDR3 DNA reads as TGTGCCAGCAGTTTATCGGGACCGGGTAGCGTATACAATGAGCAGTTCTTC.

V usage is TRBV15 and J usage is TRBJ2-6, with D perhaps matching TRBD1 (6 bases). Germline V gives CDR1 LNHNV, CDR2 YYDKDF (reference sequence). The CDR3 length is 19 residues. The V end was cut by 6 bases, the J end by 0 bases, with 21 bases between. The CDR3 nucleotides read TGTGCCACCAGGGCACAGGGTTTTAAATTAGACTCTGGGGCCAACGTCCTGACTTTC. It codes for CATRAQGFKLDSGANVLTF.

The chain recombines TRBV7-6 with TRBJ2-7; D call uncertain. From germline, CDR1 is SGHVS and CDR2 FNYEAQ. This CDR3 spans 14 amino acids. The ends were cut back, 5 bases at V and 2 bases at J, with 13 bases in the middle. CDR3 loop: CASSADSSAYEQYF. DNA for the CDR3: TGTGCCAGCAGCGCCGATAGTTCCGCCTACGAGCAGTACTTC.

The chain has TRBV7-9 and TRBJ2-1, with D perhaps given as TRBD1 or TRBD2 (5 bases each). The CDR3 sequence is 12 residues long. CDR1 is SEHNR, CDR2 FQNEAQ, per germline (reference sequence). Trimming removed 5 bases from V and 8 bases from J, with 10 bases in between. CDR3 sequence (DNA): TGTGCCAGCAGCCCGGGGACGGATGAGCAGTTCTTC. Amino acids: CASSPGTDEQFF.

The rearrangement links TRBV27 to TRBJ1-5; 8 bases are shared with TRBD1. The V and J ends lost 6 bases and 6 bases, in that order; junction bases with no gene match: 13. This CDR3 is built from 16 residues. Germline V gives CDR1 MNHEY, CDR2 SMNVEV (reference sequence). CDR3 bases: TGTGCCAGCAGCACATCCGGACAGGGAATCTTTCAGCCCCAGCATTTT. Protein product: CASSTSGQGIFQPQHF.

Notes on this clone: Other DNA sequences from this sample encode an identical CDR3 as well. This chain connects TRBV27 to TRBJ2-7; the D is unclear. The CDR3 contains 13 residues. Deletions cut 0 bases from V and 4 bases from J, with 7 bases between. CDR1 and CDR2 from the germline V gene are MNHEY and SMNVEV (reference sequence). CDR3 DNA sequence: TGTGCCAGCAGTTTATCCGCCGGTTACGAGCAGTACTTC. Encoded protein: CASSLSAGYEQYF.

About this clone itself: Other DNA sequences in this sample translate to the same CDR3. The chain has TRBV10-2 and TRBJ2-7; D gene uncertain. This CDR3 is 12 amino acids long. The germline gives CDR1 WSHSY, CDR2 SAAADI. V lost 2 bases, J lost 3 bases, and 5 bases lay in between. The CDR3 DNA is TGCGCCAGCAGTGAGGCTAGCTACGAGCAGTACTTC. This codes for CASSEASYEQYF.

The rearrangement links TRBV4-1 to TRBJ1-1; D gene uncertain. Germline V gene lookup returns CDR1 MGHRA and CDR2 YSYEKL. The CDR3 sequence is 13 residues long. V shed 0 bases and J shed 7 bases, with 9 bases lying between them. The CDR3 protein is CASSQDLPLEAFF. The CDR3 DNA is TGCGCCAGCAGCCAAGATCTACCCCTTGAAGCTTTCTTT.

V gene TRBV11-2 combines with J gene TRBJ2-7, with 14 bases matching TRBD2. The CDR3 covers 15 residues. The junction had 3 bases not matched to a gene; V was cut back by 4 bases and J by 4 bases. CDR1 and CDR2 from the germline V gene are SGHAT and FQNNGV. In DNA, the CDR3 is TGTGCCAGCAGCTCCGGACTAGCGGGAGGTTACGAGCAGTACTTC. Protein sequence: CASSSGLAGGYEQYF. The full variable domain, its missing parts supplied by reference TRBV11-2 and TRBJ2-7, is EAGVAQSPRYKIIEKRQSVAFWCNPISGHATLYWYQQILGQGPKLLIQFQNNGVVDDSQLPKDRFSAERLKGVDSTLKIQPAKLEDSAVYLCASSSGLAGGYEQYFGPGTRLTVT.

V is TRBV27 and J is TRBJ1-3; perhaps TRBD1 as D (6 bases). The CDR3 has 14 amino acids. Germline CDR1 and CDR2: MNHEY and SMNVEV (reference sequence). Deletions cut 6 bases from V and 2 bases from J, with 11 bases between. The CDR3 bases are TGTGCCAGCAGCCAAAACAGGGCTGGAAACACCATATATTTT. As protein: CASSQNRAGNTIYF.

The gene calls are TRBV27 and TRBJ2-3, with TRBD2 as a possible D gene (6 bases). CDR1 and CDR2 from the germline V gene are MNHEY and SMNVEV (reference sequence). The CDR3 loop spans 13 amino acids. Deletions cut 5 bases from V and 3 bases from J, with 9 bases between. CDR3 loop: CASSMGLTDTQYF. The CDR3 DNA reads as TGTGCCAGCAGTATGGGACTTACAGATACGCAGTATTTT.

The chain couples TRBV13 to TRBJ1-2; no clear D gene. In germline, CDR1 is PRHDT, CDR2 FYEKMQ (reference sequence). The CDR3 runs 12 residues. The V gene lost 5 bases and the J gene lost 2 bases, with 6 bases spanning the gap. In nucleotides, the CDR3 is TGTGCCAGCAGCATCGACAACTATGGCTACACCTTC. Translation: CASSIDNYGYTF.

The V call is TRBV12-2, the J call TRBJ1-5; the table assigns TRBD1, which was not confirmed against the DNA. TRBV12-2 is a pseudogene. CDR3 length: 18 residues. The CDR3 sequence is CASRLGVYVGRHIQPQHF. CDR3 nucleotides: TGTGCAAGTCGCTTAGGGGTGTATGTGGGGCGCCATATACAGCCCCAGCATTTT.

The chain is built from TRBV29-1 and TRBJ2-1, with 8 bases aligning to TRBD2. The germline V gene has CDR1 SQVTM and CDR2 ANQGSEA. This CDR3 spans 15 amino acids. Trimming took 3 bases from V and 8 from J; bases not matched to a gene: 12. CDR3 sequence reads: CSVDGGSGRTDEQFF. CDR3 DNA sequence: TGCAGCGTTGACGGGGGGAGCGGGAGAACTGATGAGCAGTTCTTC.

This clone was recorded only once. V and J are TRBV7-6 and TRBJ2-1, with 8 bases fitting TRBD1. Trimming cost V 1 base and J 7 bases; bases outside gene matches: 6. This CDR3 spans 15 amino acids. Looked up from germline, CDR1 is SGHVS and CDR2 is FNYEAQ. CDR3 sequence: CASSLGGTGWNEQFF. CDR3 coding DNA: TGTGCCAGCAGCTTAGGGGGGACAGGCTGGAATGAGCAGTTCTTC.